The TCR beta chain under discussion was sequenced for a study of identical twins. Study outcomes and limitations: Clonotypes of the beta chain that were abundant in cord blood carried fewer insertions (memory repertoires showed none).

The CDR3 is 16 amino acids. CDR1 and CDR2 (germline): DFQATT, SNEGSKA (reference sequence). J was trimmed by 6 bases and V by 2 bases; bases with no gene match: 9. This clonotype was seen a few times. The target antigen is unknown. TCRdb independently ran MiXCR on the 5' RACE reads; one entry per CDR3 protein. The sample has about 520,000 distinct CDR3 sequences, around 20% seen once. These data were likewise used in another study, on T cells expressing NK-cell markers. That source adds: Obtained from sorted CD3+CD56+NKG2C+, CD3+CD56+NKG2C- and CD3+CD56-NKG2C+ T cells were the TCR beta repertoires. Expanded NKG2C+ T cell clones were not confirmed as HCMV-specific.

Specimen: CD4+ T cells sorted from blood. The chain has TRBV20-1 and TRBJ2-3; 12 bases map to TRBD2. The sequence was collected from a woman under 30 in good health. Written as DNA, the CDR3 is TGCAGTGCTAGATTTTCTAGCGGGGGGGCCTGGGATACGCAGTATTTT. It yields the protein CSARFSSGGAWDTQYF.